What follows describes a single T cell receptor beta chain. The V and J ends lost 5 bases and 0 bases, in that order; junction bases with no gene match: 9. Germline V gene lookup returns CDR1 WSHSY and CDR2 SAAADI. CDR3 length equals 16 residues. The data were produced by immunoSEQ multiplex PCR, yet TCRdb's version contains in-frame clones alone and is incomplete. The data show about 94,000 clones, under 97% seen once. The data were taken from a study of technical replicates of blood from several donors. The specimen was T cells isolated from PBMCs. This chain uses TRBV10-2 with TRBJ1-2, with 7 bases lining up with TRBD1. This receptor was taken from a human donor in good health. The DNA of the CDR3 is TGCGCCAGCAGTAGGGACAGAGAGGATCCTAACTATGGCTACACCTTC. Translating gives CASSRDREDPNYGYTF.